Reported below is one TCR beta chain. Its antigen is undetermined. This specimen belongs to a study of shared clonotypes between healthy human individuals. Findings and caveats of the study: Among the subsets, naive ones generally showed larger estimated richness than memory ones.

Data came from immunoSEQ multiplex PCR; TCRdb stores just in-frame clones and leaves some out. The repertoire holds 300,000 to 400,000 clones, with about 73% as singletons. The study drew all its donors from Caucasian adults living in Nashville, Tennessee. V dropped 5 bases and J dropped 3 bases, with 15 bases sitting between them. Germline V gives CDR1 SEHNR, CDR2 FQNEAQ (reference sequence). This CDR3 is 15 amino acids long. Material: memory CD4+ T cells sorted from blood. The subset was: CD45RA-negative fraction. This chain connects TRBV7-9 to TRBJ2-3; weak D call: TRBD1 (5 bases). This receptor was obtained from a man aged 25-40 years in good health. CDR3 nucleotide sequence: TGTGCCAGCAGCAAGTCAGGGCTTGGGACAGATACGCAGTATTTT. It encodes CASSKSGLGTDTQYF.